The 17 T cell receptor beta chains below were found in one sample sequenced in a study of cytomegalovirus exposure and HLA in healthy donors. With 60 Vbeta and 13 Jbeta primers, the PCR was carried out. Only in-frame clones appear in the TCRdb table, and some are missing; sequencing was by immunoSEQ multiplex PCR. Of under 200,000 clones in the sample, roughly four fifths were seen once. Sequences were obtained from PBMCs. Receptors originate from a woman between 18 and 30 years old in good health and CMV-seronegative.

The gene calls are TRBV29-1 and TRBJ1-1, with D unclear. Germline V lookup: CDR1 SQVTM, CDR2 ANQGSEA. The CDR3 sequence is 13 residues long. V was shortened by 6 bases and J by 1 base, with 12 bases between the two germline ends. Here the CDR3 DNA reads TGCAGCGTCTACTCCCCGAGGAACACTGAAGCTTTCTTT. Translating gives CSVYSPRNTEAFF.

This clone was seen once. The genes are TRBV7-9 and TRBJ1-1; possible D gene TRBD1, 5 bases. Germline V gene data show CDR1 as SEHNR and CDR2 as FQNEAQ (reference sequence). CDR3 size: 12 residues. V lost 8 bases and J lost 5, with 12 bases in between. The CDR3 DNA reads as TGTGCCAGCGATGGGGGGGTAACTGAAGCTTTCTTT. It is translated as CASDGGVTEAFF.

The gene calls are TRBV7-9 and TRBJ1-5; 7 bases fit TRBD1. Germline trimming cut 5 bases from V and 1 base from J; bases unmatched to any gene: 5. This CDR3 region has 15 residues. Germline lookup yields CDR1 SEHNR and CDR2 FQNEAQ (reference sequence). The CDR3 sequence: CASSRDSMSNQPQHF. Here the CDR3 DNA reads TGTGCCAGCAGCCGGGACAGTATGAGCAATCAGCCCCAGCATTTT. The whole variable domain, remainder taken from reference TRBV7-9 and TRBJ1-5, is DTGVSQNPRHKITKRGQNVTFRCDPISEHNRLYWYRQTLGQGPEFLTYFQNEAQLEKSRLLSDRFSAERPKGSFSTLEIQRTEQGDSAMYLCASSRDSMSNQPQHFGDGTRLSIL.

J is TRBJ1-1 and V is TRBV7-9; D possibly corresponds to TRBD1 (5 bases). V lost 6 bases to trimming and J lost 2 bases, with 10 bases between them. The CDR3 runs 13 residues. Germline CDR1 SEHNR, CDR2 FQNEAQ (reference sequence). The CDR3 DNA reads TGTGCCAGCAGACCCACAGGTAACACTGAAGCTTTCTTT. Its translation is CASRPTGNTEAFF.

The chain combines TRBV11-3 with TRBJ2-3, with a weak D call TRBD2 (5 bases). The CDR3 spans 14 residues. Germline V gene lookup returns CDR1 SGHNT and CDR2 YENEEA. V was shortened by 4 bases and J by 3 bases, with 11 bases between the two germline ends. CDR3 sequence reads: CASSSGLWTDTQYF. CDR3 DNA sequence: TGTGCCAGCAGCTCGGGGTTGTGGACAGATACGCAGTATTTT.

The chain carries TRBV6-6 and TRBJ2-7; D perhaps matches TRBD1 (5 bases). This CDR3 contains 14 residues. Looked up from germline, CDR1 is MNHNY and CDR2 is SVGAGI (reference sequence). V was cut by 0 bases and J by 3 bases, with 9 bases left in between. The CDR3 nucleotides read TGTGCCAGCAGTTACTCAACAGGCTTCTACGAGCAGTACTTC. This codes for CASSYSTGFYEQYF.

The chain combines TRBV7-9 with TRBJ1-6, with no clear D. This CDR3 contains 14 residues. The V gene lost 3 bases and the J gene lost 8 bases, with 11 bases spanning the gap. In germline, CDR1 is SEHNR, CDR2 FQNEAQ (reference sequence). DNA for the CDR3: TGTGCCAGCAGCTTCGGGGAAATTTATTCACCCCTCCACTTT. This codes for CASSFGEIYSPLHF.

The V and J genes are TRBV7-9 and TRBJ2-2; 8 bases fit TRBD1. Germline loops: CDR1 SEHNR, CDR2 FQNEAQ (reference sequence). This CDR3 comprises 16 residues. Unmatched junction bases numbered 14, after V lost 6 bases and J lost 8 bases. CDR3 sequence: CASSPNRGDSSGELFF. The CDR3 region has the DNA TGTGCCAGCAGTCCGAACAGGGGGGATAGCTCTGGGGAGCTGTTTTTT.

This rearrangement joins TRBV5-5 to TRBJ1-2; D perhaps matches TRBD1 (6 bases). CDR3 length equals 15 residues. Germline CDR1 SGHKS, CDR2 YYEKEE (reference sequence). The V end lost 0 bases, the J end lost 0 bases, and 9 bases lay between the germline ends. The CDR3 sequence: CASSLGQETNYGYTF. The CDR3 DNA follows: TGTGCCAGCAGCTTGGGACAGGAGACTAACTATGGCTACACCTTC.

The V gene is TRBV6-6, the J gene TRBJ1-2; D is uncertain. CDR3 length: 15 amino acids. The germline gives CDR1 MNHNY, CDR2 SVGAGI (reference sequence). V gave up 5 bases and J gave up 7 bases, with 20 bases separating them. The CDR3 spells CASSSTGDGSIGYTF. In DNA, the CDR3 is TGTGCCAGCAGTAGTACGGGAGATGGAAGTATTGGCTACACCTTC.

CDR3 sequence reads: CASSEAGSNYGYTF. In DNA form, the CDR3 reads TGTGCCAGCAGTGAAGCCGGGAGTAACTATGGCTACACCTTC. The J gene is TRBJ1-2, the V gene TRBV6-1; D remains unclear. The CDR3 has 14 residues. The V gene lost 0 bases and the J gene lost 1 base, with 6 bases spanning the gap. From germline, CDR1 is MNHNS and CDR2 SASEGT.

This rearrangement joins TRBV9 to TRBJ2-1; the D gene is possibly TRBD2 (6 bases). The CDR3 consists of 15 residues. The ends were cut back, 0 bases at V and 10 bases at J, with 17 bases in the middle. Germline V lookup: CDR1 SGDLS, CDR2 YYNGEE. CDR3 protein: CASSVEIAVPGEQFF. CDR3 bases: TGTGCCAGCAGCGTAGAGATAGCGGTCCCGGGGGAGCAGTTCTTC.

This clone was counted a few times. The V and J genes are TRBV5-8 and TRBJ1-5, with 8 positions matching TRBD1. The CDR3 is 15 residues long. V trimming: 3 bases; J trimming: 0 bases; junction bases outside the gene matches: 2. The V gene's germline CDR1 is SGHTS and CDR2 YDEGEE. The CDR3 loop is CASSWDRISNQPQHF. The DNA for the CDR3 is TGTGCCAGCAGCTGGGACAGGATTAGCAATCAGCCCCAGCATTTT.

This chain connects TRBV27 to TRBJ1-2; perhaps TRBD1 as D (5 bases). Germline assignment: CDR1 MNHEY and CDR2 SMNVEV (reference sequence). V lost 3 bases and J 3 bases, leaving 11 bases between the germline ends. This CDR3 region has 14 residues. The CDR3 loop is CASSFQGGDYGYTF. The CDR3 nucleotides are TGTGCCAGCAGTTTCCAGGGTGGGGACTATGGCTACACCTTC.

The gene calls are TRBV18 and TRBJ2-5; D gene uncertain. Germline CDR1 is KGHSH and CDR2 is LQKENI. This CDR3 is built from 15 residues. Trimming left V 3 bases short and J 5 bases short, with 16 bases between. The CDR3 bases are TGTGCCAGCTCACCGCAAGTCGGTTTTCGGGAGACCCAGTACTTC. Translated, it gives CASSPQVGFRETQYF.

This CDR3 reads CASSEPPRLIYNEQFF. The CDR3 region has the DNA TGTGCCAGCAGTGAACCCCCCCGGTTAATTTACAATGAGCAGTTCTTC. V and J are TRBV2 and TRBJ2-1; D unclear. The V gene lost 2 bases and the J gene lost 4 bases, with 15 bases spanning the gap. The germline V gene encodes CDR1 SNHLY and CDR2 FYNNEI. This CDR3 region has 16 residues.

The chain employs TRBV6-1 and TRBJ2-1, with D perhaps TRBD2 (6 bases). This CDR3 is built from 15 residues. Germline assignment: CDR1 MNHNS and CDR2 SASEGT. The V gene lost 5 bases and the J gene lost 7 bases, with 18 bases spanning the gap. The DNA for the CDR3 is TGTGCCAGCAGTAGTTTGGGGGGAGTGTCGAATGAGCAGTTCTTC. This codes for CASSSLGGVSNEQFF.